This is a list of T cell receptor beta chains from one sample in a study of shared clonotypes between healthy human individuals. Profiling relied on immunoSEQ multiplex PCR, and the TCRdb table lists in-frame clones only, not all of them. This repertoire shows some 1,100,000 clones, roughly 74% found once; its top ten account for 0.4% to 0.55%. The sample was memory CD4+ T cells from PBMCs. The receptors derive from a man aged 18-30 years in good health. Some clones in this sample may be carry-over from other donors' samples. Each CDR3 is given with its conserved first and last residue. D genes are given only for firm matches. Not every row has a clone size; where given, it reads once, few, many or a size class.

clone_size | j_call | v_call | d_call | cdr3_nt | cdr3_aa
NA | TRBJ1-1 | TRBV28 | NA | TGTGCCAGCAGTTTTTCAGGGCTAGGAACTGAAGCTTTCTTT | CASSFSGLGTEAFF
NA | TRBJ2-5 | TRBV5-4 | TRBD2 | TGTGCCAGCAGCTTAACTGGGGGGGGACTCGGGACCCAGTACTTC | CASSLTGGGLGTQYF
NA | TRBJ2-7 | TRBV7-2 | NA | TGTGCCAGCAGCTTAGCTCAGGGAACCTACGAGCAGTACTTC | CASSLAQGTYEQYF
many | TRBJ2-3 | TRBV5-1 | NA | TGCGCCAGCCGGGTGGGGGCGGCAGATACGCAGTATTTT | CASRVGAADTQYF
once | TRBJ2-5 | TRBV5-4 | NA | TGTGCCAGCAGCCCCGGGCGGGAATGGAAGACCCAGTACTTC | CASSPGREWKTQYF
NA | TRBJ2-1 | TRBV5-1 | NA | TGCGCCAGCAGCCAGAGGGGCTCCTACAATGAGCAGTTCTTC | CASSQRGSYNEQFF
NA | TRBJ2-5 | TRBV5-1 | TRBD1 | TGCGCCAGCAGCACCAATCTTCGCAGGGGGGAGACCCAGTACTTC | CASSTNLRRGETQYF
many | TRBJ2-3 | TRBV28 | TRBD2 | TGTGCCAGCCGGGGGGTCCGGGAGTGGGATACGCAGTATTTT | CASRGVREWDTQYF
NA | TRBJ2-5 | TRBV9 | NA | TGTGCCAGCAGCGTAGCTGCACAGAGTGGGACCCAGTACTTC | CASSVAAQSGTQYF
NA | TRBJ2-7 | TRBV19 | NA | TGTGCCAGTAGTCTGGATAGGAGTCAGCAGTACTTC | CASSLDRSQQYF
NA | TRBJ2-3 | TRBV29-1 | NA | TGCAGCACGAGGGTACAGTCCTTCACAGATACGCAGTATTTT | CSTRVQSFTDTQYF
NA | TRBJ2-1 | TRBV30 | NA | TGTGCCTGGAGTGTCTCGGCGAATGAGCAGTTCTTC | CAWSVSANEQFF
few | TRBJ1-1 | TRBV7-9 | NA | TGTGCCAGCAGCTTTAGGCAGGACACTGAAGCTTTCTTT | CASSFRQDTEAFF
NA | TRBJ2-7 | TRBV30 | TRBD1 | TGTGCCTGGGACTCCGGGACAGGGACCCACGAGCAGTACTTC | CAWDSGTGTHEQYF
NA | TRBJ2-2 | TRBV7-3 | TRBD2 | TGTGCCAGCAGCCTAAGCGGGGGACTAGCGTCGAACACCGGGGAGCTGTTTTTT | CASSLSGGLASNTGELFF
NA | TRBJ2-5 | TRBV18 | TRBD2 | TGTGCCAGCTCACCACGGTCTAGCGGGAGGTTCGAGACCCAGTACTTC | CASSPRSSGRFETQYF
NA | TRBJ2-2 | TRBV10-3 | TRBD2 | TGTGCCATCAAGGCGGCTAGCGGGAGGAGTGTGAACACCGGGGAGCTGTTTTTT | CAIKAASGRSVNTGELFF
NA | TRBJ2-1 | TRBV20-1 | NA | TGCAGTGCTAGCTGGCGGACCCAGTTCTTC | CSASWRTQFF
NA | TRBJ2-3 | TRBV2 | NA | TGTGCCAGCAGGGGCGCTAGCACAGATACGCAGTATTTT | CASRGASTDTQYF
NA | TRBJ1-4 | TRBV5-1 | TRBD1 | TGCGCCAGCAGCTCGGACAGGGAGGGGGAAAAACTGTTTTTT | CASSSDREGEKLFF
NA | TRBJ2-1 | TRBV28 | NA | TGTGCCAGCCACACGCTACAGGGTTCTCTCTACAATGAGCAGTTCTTC | CASHTLQGSLYNEQFF
NA | TRBJ1-1 | TRBV19 | TRBD1 | TGTGCCAGTAGTAAGGACAGGGGGCCGCGGACTGAAGCTTTCTTT | CASSKDRGPRTEAFF
few | TRBJ1-5 | TRBV27 | TRBD1 | TGTGCCAGCAGTTCCGGACAGGGAAGAGGTCCCAGCAATCAGCCCCAGCATTTT | CASSSGQGRGPSNQPQHF
few | TRBJ2-1 | TRBV7-2 | NA | TGTGCCAGCAGCTTCGTGGGGACCAAGGGGCAGTTCTTC | CASSFVGTKGQFF
once | TRBJ1-5 | TRBV28 | NA | TGTGCCAGCAGTTTTCAGTATCAGCCCCAGCATTTT | CASSFQYQPQHF
NA | TRBJ2-7 | TRBV29-1 | TRBD1 | TGCAGCGTTGCCGGACAGGGTATGTACGAGCAGTACTTC | CSVAGQGMYEQYF